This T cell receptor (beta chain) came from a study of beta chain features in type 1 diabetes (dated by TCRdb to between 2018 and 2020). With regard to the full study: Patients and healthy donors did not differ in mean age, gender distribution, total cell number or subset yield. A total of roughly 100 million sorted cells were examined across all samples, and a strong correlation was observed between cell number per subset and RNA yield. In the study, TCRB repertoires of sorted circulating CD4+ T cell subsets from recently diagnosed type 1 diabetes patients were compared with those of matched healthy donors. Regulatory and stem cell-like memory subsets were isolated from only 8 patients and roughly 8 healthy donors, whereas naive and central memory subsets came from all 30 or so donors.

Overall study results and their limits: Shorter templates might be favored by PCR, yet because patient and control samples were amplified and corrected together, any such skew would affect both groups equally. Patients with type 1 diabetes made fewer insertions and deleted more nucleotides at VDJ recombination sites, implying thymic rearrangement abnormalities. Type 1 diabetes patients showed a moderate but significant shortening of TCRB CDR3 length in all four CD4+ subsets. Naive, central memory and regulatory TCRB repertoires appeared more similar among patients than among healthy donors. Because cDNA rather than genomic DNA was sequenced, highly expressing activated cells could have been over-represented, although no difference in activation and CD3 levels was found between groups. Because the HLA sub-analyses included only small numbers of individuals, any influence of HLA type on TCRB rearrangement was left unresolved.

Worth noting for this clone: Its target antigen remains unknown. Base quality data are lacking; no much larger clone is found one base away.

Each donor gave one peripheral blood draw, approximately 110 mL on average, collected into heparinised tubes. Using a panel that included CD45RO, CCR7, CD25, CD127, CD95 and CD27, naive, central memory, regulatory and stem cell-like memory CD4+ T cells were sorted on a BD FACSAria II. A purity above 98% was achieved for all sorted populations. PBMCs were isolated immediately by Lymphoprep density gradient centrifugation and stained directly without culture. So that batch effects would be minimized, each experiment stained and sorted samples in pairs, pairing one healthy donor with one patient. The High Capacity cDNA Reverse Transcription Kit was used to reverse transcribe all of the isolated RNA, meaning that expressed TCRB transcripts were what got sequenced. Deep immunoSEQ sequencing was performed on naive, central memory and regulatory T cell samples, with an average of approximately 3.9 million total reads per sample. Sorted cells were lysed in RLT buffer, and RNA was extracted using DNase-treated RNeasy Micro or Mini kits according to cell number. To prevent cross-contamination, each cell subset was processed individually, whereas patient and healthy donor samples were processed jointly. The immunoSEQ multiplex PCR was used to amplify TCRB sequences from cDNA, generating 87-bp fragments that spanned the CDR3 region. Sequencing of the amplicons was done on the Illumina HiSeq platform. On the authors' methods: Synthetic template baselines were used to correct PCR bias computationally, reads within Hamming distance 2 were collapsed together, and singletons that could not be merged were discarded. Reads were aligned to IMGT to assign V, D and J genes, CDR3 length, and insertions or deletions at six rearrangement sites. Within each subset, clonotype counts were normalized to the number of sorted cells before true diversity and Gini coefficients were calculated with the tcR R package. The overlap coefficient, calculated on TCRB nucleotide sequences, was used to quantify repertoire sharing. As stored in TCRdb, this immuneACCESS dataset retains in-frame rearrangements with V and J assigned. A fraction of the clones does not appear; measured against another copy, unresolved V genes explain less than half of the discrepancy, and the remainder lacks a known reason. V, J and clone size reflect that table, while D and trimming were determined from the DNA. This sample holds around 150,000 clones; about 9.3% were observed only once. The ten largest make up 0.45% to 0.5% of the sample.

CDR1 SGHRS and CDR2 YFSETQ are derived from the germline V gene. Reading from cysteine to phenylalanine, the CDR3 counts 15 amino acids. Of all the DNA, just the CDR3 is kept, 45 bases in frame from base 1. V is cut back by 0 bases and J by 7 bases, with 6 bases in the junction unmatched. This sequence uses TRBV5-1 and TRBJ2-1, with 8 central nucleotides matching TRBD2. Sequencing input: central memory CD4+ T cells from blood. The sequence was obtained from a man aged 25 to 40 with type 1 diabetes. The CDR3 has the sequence CASSLEAGVVNEQFF. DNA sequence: TGCGCCAGCAGCTTGGAAGCGGGAGTGGTTAATGAGCAGTTCTTC.